The T cell receptor beta chain under discussion was sequenced for a study of blood T cell repertoires in COVID-19. For the study at large: Donors in the United States, Italy and Spain gave samples during acute or convalescent COVID-19.

This clone has a handful of counts. Trimming removed 5 bases at V and 7 bases at J, with 11 bases between. This CDR3 spans 12 amino acids. From germline, CDR1 is MDHEN and CDR2 SYDVKM. Sequencing used immunoSEQ multiplex PCR; TCRdb keeps in-frame clones, though not all of them. The data contain over 150,000 clones, 88% of them singletons. The V and J genes are TRBV28 and TRBJ1-2, with no clear D. This receptor was obtained from a man aged 30 to 39 with acute or convalescent COVID-19. Sequencing input: peripheral blood. The CDR3 DNA reads as TGTGCCAGCAGTACGTCCCACGGTGGCTACACCTTC. Residues: CASSTSHGGYTF.